This T cell receptor (beta chain) was profiled in a study of blood T cell repertoires in COVID-19. This table comes from immunoSEQ multiplex PCR, and its TCRdb copy is limited to in-frame clones, with some not included. The repertoire holds roughly 320,000 clones, with 85% to 90% as singletons. Everyone who took part was about 18 to 90 years old, and they came from about two dozen US areas. The CDR3 covers 13 residues. Germline CDR1 reads SGHRS; CDR2 reads YFSETQ. The ends were cut back, 2 bases at V and 7 bases at J, with 12 bases in the middle. This chain joins TRBV5-1 and TRBJ1-2; D is possibly TRBD1 (5 bases). The specimen was PBMCs or T cells enriched from blood (not recorded which). This clonotype was obtained from a man younger than 40 who had recovered from COVID-19. This chain's CDR3 is CASSFRTGGGYTF. In DNA form, the CDR3 reads TGCGCCAGCAGCTTCAGGACGGGGGGTGGCTACACCTTC.